The next 8 T cell receptor beta chains were all read from a single sample in a study of T cell responses to AZD1222 COVID-19 vaccine (dated by TCRdb to about 2021). The time point label corresponds to: baseline before first vaccination. Library construction relied on the immunoSEQ multiplex PCR assay. Held by TCRdb, this immuneACCESS table contains in-frame sequences only and omits some clones. Under half of the omission traces to an unresolved V gene where checked; the cause of the rest is unknown. The sample data list 70,000 to 95,000 clones, and about nine tenths of these were observed just once. Approximately 4.5% of the sample rests with the top ten. This specimen consisted of peripheral blood, obtained on day 0 of AZD1222 vaccination. The receptors originated from an adult in good health.

This clone has only one observation. V gene TRBV30 combines with J gene TRBJ2-5; 9 bases fit TRBD2. The CDR3 loop spans 15 amino acids. CDR1 and CDR2 (germline): GTSNPN, SVGIG (reference sequence). V dropped 0 bases and J dropped 4; count of bases not matched to a gene: 6. The CDR3 DNA reads TGTGCCTGGAGTGTACCTAGCGGGGCACGAGAGACCCAGTACTTC. Translation: CAWSVPSGARETQYF.

The chain links TRBV5-6 to TRBJ2-3; 9 nucleotides match TRBD2. Germline values: CDR1 SGHDT, CDR2 YYEEEE. Trimming took 2 bases from V and 6 from J; bases not matched to a gene: 13. The CDR3 is made up of 17 amino acids. The CDR3 sequence: CASSFMRVSGRRDTQYF. For the CDR3, the DNA is TGTGCCAGCAGCTTTATGAGAGTTAGCGGGAGAAGGGATACGCAGTATTTT.

The rearrangement links TRBV9 to TRBJ1-1, with 7 positions matching TRBD1. Trimming removed 4 bases from V and 0 bases from J; junction bases left unmatched: 9. Germline V CDR1 and CDR2: SGDLS, YYNGEE. The CDR3 length is 16 residues. CDR3 region: CASSRDLGQLNTEAFF. Here the CDR3 DNA reads TGTGCCAGCAGCCGAGACTTGGGACAGTTGAACACTGAAGCTTTCTTT. The whole variable domain, remainder taken from reference TRBV9 and TRBJ1-1, is DSGVTQTPKHLITATGQRVTLRCSPRSGDLSVYWYQQSLDQGLQFLIQYYNGEERAKGNILERFSAQQFPDLHSELNLSSLELGDSALYFCASSRDLGQLNTEAFFGQGTRLTVV.

This chain joins TRBV7-8 and TRBJ2-7, with D tentatively TRBD1 (6 bases). The length of the CDR3 is 16 residues. Germline lookup yields CDR1 SGHVS and CDR2 FQNEAQ. V was cut by 5 bases and J by 0 bases, with 17 bases left in between. The CDR3 loop is CASSPLATGRSYEQYF. For the CDR3, the DNA is TGTGCCAGCAGCCCCCTGGCGACAGGCCGCTCCTACGAGCAGTACTTC.

V and J are TRBV9 and TRBJ2-1; 10 bases line up with TRBD2. The germline V gene has CDR1 SGDLS and CDR2 YYNGEE. This CDR3 contains 15 residues. V lost 4 bases, J lost 4 bases, and 5 bases stayed unmatched. DNA for the CDR3: TGTGCCAGCAGCCTAACTAGCGGGATTTACAATGAGCAGTTCTTC. This codes for CASSLTSGIYNEQFF.

The gene calls are TRBV12-3 or TRBV12-4 and TRBJ1-2; D possibly corresponds to TRBD1 (5 bases). CDR3 length: 12 residues. V lost 7 bases to trimming and J lost 6 bases, with 12 bases between them. The CDR3 DNA is TGTGCCAGCACCACAGGCGGAAATGGCTACACCTTC. It codes for CASTTGGNGYTF.

The chain recombines TRBV10-3 with TRBJ2-5; D unresolved. Germline CDR1 is ENHRY and CDR2 is SYGVKD. The length of the CDR3 is 13 residues. Trimming shortened V by 6 bases and J by 5 bases, and 13 bases separated the two germline ends. CDR3 protein: CAIRYTLGETQYF. DNA of the CDR3: TGTGCCATCAGATATACCCTAGGGGAGACCCAGTACTTC.

The chain uses TRBV27 and TRBJ1-3; D gene uncertain. The CDR3 spans 14 residues. Germline V CDR1 and CDR2: MNHEY, SMNVEV (reference sequence). V dropped 3 bases and J dropped 1 base, with 7 bases sitting between them. CDR3 sequence (DNA): TGTGCCAGCAGTTTGGCCGGGTCTGGAAACACCATATATTTT. Translated, it gives CASSLAGSGNTIYF.